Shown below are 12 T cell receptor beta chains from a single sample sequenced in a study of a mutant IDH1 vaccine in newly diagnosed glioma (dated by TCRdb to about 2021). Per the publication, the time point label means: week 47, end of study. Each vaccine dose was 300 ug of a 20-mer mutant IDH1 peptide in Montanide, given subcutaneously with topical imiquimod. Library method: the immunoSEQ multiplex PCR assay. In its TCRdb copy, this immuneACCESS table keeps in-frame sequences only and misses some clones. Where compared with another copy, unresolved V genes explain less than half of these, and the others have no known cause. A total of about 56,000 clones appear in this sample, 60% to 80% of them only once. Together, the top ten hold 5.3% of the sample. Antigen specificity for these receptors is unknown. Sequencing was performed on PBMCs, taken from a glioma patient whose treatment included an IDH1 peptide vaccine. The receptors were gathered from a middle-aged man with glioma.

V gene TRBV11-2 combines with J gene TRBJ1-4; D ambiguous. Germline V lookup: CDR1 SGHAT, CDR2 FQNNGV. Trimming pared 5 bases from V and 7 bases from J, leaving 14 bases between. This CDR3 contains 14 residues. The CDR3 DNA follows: TGTGCCAGCAGCCAACGGTCGTCGGGTGAAAAACTGTTTTTT. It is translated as CASSQRSSGEKLFF.

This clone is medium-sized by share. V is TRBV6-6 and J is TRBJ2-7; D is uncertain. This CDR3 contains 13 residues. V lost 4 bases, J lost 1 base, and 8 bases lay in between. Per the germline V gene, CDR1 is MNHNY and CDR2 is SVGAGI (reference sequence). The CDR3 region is CASSWDLSYEQYF. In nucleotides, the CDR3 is TGTGCCAGCAGTTGGGATCTGTCCTACGAGCAGTACTTC.

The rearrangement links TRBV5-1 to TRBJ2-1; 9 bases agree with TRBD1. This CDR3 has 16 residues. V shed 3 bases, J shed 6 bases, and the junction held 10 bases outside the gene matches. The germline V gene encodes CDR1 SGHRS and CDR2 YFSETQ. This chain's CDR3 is CASSSYGQGTRNEQFF. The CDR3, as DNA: TGCGCCAGCAGCTCCTACGGACAGGGGACTCGCAATGAGCAGTTCTTC.

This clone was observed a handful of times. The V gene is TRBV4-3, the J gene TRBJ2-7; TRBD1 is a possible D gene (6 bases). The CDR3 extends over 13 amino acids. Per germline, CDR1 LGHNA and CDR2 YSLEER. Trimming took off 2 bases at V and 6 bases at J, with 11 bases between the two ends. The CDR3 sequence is CASSQIDRSEQYF. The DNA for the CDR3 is TGCGCCAGCAGCCAAATCGACAGGAGCGAGCAGTACTTC.

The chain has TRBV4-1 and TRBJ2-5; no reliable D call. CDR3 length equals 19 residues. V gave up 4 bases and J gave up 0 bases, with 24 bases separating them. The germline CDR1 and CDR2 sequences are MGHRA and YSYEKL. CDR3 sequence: CASSPSVHEAGLDQETQYF. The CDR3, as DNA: TGCGCCAGCAGCCCCTCAGTGCATGAGGCCGGTTTGGACCAAGAGACCCAGTACTTC.

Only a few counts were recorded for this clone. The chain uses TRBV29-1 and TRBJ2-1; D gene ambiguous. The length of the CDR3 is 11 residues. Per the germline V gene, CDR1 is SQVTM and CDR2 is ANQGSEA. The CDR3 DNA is TGCAGTCAAGGGTCCTACAATGAGCAGTTCTTC. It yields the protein CSQGSYNEQFF.

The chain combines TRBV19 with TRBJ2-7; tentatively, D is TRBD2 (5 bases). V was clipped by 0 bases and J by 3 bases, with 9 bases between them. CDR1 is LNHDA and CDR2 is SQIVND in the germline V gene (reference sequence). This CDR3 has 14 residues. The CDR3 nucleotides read TGTGCCAGTAGTATAGATCGGAGGTTCTACGAGCAGTACTTC. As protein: CASSIDRRFYEQYF.

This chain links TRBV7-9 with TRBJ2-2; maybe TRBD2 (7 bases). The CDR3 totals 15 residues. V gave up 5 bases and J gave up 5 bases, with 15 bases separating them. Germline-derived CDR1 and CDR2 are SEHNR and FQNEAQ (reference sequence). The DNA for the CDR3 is TGTGCCAGCAGCGGGTCAGGGAGGGGGACCGGGGAGCTGTTTTTT. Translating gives CASSGSGRGTGELFF.

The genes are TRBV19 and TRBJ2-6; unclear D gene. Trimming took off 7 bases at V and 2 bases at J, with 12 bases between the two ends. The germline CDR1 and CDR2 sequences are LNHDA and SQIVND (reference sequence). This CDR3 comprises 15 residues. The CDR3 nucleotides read TGTGCCAGTATCTCAGGTACCGCTGGGGCCAACGTCCTGACTTTC. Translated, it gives CASISGTAGANVLTF.

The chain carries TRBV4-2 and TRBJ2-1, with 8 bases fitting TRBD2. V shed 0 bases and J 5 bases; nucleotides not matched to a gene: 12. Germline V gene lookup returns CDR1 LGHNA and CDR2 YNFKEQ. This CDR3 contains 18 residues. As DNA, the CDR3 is TGTGCCAGCAGCCAAGAGGGGAACGGGGGGGCATTCAACAATGAGCAGTTCTTC. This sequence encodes CASSQEGNGGAFNNEQFF.

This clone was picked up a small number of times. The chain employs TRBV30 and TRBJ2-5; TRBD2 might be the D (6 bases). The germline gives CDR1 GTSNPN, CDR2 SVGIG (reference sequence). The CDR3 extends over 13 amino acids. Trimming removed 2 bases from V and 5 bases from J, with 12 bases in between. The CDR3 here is CAWSTGSSETQYF. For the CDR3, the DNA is TGTGCCTGGAGTACCGGGAGTTCGGAGACCCAGTACTTC.

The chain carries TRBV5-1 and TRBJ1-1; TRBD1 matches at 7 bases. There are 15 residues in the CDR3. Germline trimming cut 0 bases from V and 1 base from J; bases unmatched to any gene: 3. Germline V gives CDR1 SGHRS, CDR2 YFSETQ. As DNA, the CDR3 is TGCGCCAGCAGCTTGGGGGCAGGGGGGAACACTGAAGCTTTCTTT. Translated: CASSLGAGGNTEAFF.